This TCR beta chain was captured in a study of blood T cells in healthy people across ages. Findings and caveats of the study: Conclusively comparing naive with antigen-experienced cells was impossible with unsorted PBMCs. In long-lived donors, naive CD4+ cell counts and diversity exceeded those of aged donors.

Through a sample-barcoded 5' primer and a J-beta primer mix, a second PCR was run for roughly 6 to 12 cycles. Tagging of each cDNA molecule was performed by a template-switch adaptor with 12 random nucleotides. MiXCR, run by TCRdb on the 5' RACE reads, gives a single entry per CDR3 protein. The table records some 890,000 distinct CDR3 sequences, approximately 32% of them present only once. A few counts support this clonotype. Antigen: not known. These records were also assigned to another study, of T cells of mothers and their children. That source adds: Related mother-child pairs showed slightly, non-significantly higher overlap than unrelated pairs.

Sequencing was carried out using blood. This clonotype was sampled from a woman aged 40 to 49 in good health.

The CDR3, as DNA: TGCGCCAGCAGCTTGCCCCGCGAGGGTACCGGAGAGCAGTACTTC. Its translation is CASSLPREGTGEQYF. The chain links TRBV5-1 to TRBJ2-7; TRBD2 might be the D (5 bases). The length of the CDR3 is 15 residues. Trimming removed 1 base from V and 7 bases from J, with 18 bases in between. CDR1 is SGHRS, CDR2 YFSETQ, per germline.